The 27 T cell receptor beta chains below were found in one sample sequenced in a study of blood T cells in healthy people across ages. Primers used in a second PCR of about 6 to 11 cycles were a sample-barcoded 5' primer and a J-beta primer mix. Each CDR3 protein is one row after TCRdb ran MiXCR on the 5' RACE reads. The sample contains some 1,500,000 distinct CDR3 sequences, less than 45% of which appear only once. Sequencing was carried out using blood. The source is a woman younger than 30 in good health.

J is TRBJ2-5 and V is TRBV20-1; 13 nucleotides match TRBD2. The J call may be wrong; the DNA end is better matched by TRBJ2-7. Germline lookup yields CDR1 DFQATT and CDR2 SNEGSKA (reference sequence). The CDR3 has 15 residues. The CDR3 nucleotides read TGCAGTGCTAGCGTGAGGACTAGCGGGAGTGACGAGCAGTACTTC. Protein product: CSASVRTSGSDEQYF.

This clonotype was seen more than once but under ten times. CDR3 sequence reads: CASQDSNSYEQYF. CDR3 in DNA: TGTGCCAGCCAGGACAGCAACTCCTACGAGCAGTACTTC. The chain recombines TRBV12-3 or TRBV12-4 with TRBJ2-7, with D possibly matching TRBD1 (6 bases). With 8 bases removed from V and 0 bases from J, the gap between germline ends came to 11 bases. The CDR3 has 13 amino acids.

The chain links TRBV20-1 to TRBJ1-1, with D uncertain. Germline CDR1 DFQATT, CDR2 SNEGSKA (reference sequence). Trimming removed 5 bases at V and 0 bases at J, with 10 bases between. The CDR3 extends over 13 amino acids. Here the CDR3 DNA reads TGCAGTGCTTCTGCGACCATGAACACTGAAGCTTTCTTT. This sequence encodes CSASATMNTEAFF.

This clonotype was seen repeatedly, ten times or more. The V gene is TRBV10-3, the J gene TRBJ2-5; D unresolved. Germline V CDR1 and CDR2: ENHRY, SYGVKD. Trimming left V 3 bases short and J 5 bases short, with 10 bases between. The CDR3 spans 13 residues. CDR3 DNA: TGTGCCATCAGTGAAGGCACTGGGGAGACCCAGTACTTC. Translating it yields CAISEGTGETQYF.

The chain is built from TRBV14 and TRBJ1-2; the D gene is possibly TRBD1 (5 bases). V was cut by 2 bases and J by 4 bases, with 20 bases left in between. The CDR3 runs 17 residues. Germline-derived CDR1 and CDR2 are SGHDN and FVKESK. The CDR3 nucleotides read TGTGCCAGCAGCCAAACCTTGGGACCGCAAACCATCTATGGCTACACCTTC. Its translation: CASSQTLGPQTIYGYTF.

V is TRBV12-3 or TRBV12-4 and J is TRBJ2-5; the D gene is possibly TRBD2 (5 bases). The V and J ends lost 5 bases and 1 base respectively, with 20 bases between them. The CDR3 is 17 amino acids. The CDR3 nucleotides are TGTGCCAGCAGTGTATTCCTCGGACTTGCAACCCAAGAGACCCAGTACTTC. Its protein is CASSVFLGLATQETQYF.

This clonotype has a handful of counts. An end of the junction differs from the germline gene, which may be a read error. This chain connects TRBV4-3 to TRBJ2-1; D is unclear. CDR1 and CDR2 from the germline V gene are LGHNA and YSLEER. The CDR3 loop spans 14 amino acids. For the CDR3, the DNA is TGCGCTAGCAGCAACCGGTTCTCCTACAATGAGCAGTTCTTC. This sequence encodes CASSNRFSYNEQFF.

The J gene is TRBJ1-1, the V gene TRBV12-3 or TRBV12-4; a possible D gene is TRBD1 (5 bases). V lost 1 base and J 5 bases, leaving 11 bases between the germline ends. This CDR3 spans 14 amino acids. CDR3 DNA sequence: TGTGCCAGCAGTTTAGGCTTCAGGGCGACTGAAGCTTTCTTT. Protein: CASSLGFRATEAFF.

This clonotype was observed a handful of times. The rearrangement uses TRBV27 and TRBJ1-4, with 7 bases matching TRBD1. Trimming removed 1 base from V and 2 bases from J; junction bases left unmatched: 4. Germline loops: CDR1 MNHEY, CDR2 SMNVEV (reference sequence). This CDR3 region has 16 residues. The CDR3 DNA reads TGTGCCAGCAGTTTATGGGCAGGGGGGACTAATGAAAAACTGTTTTTT. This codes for CASSLWAGGTNEKLFF.

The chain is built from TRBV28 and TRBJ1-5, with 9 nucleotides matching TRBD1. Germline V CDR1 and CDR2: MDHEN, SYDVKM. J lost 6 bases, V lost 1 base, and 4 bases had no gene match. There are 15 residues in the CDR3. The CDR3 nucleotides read TGTGCCAGCAGTTTATCGGGACAGGGTTTTCAGCCCCAGCATTTT. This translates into CASSLSGQGFQPQHF.

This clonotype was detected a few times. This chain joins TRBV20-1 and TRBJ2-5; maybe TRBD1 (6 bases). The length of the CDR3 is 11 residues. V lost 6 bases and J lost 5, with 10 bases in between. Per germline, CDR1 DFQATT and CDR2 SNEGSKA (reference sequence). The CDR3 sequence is CSATQGETQYF. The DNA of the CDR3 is TGCAGTGCCACGCAGGGGGAGACCCAGTACTTC.

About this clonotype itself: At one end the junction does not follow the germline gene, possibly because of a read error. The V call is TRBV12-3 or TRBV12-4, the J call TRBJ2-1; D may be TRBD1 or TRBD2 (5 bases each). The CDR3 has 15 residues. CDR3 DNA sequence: TGTGCCGGCAGTCTTCTACGGTGGGGGTACAATGAGCAGTTCTTC. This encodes CAGSLLRWGYNEQFF.

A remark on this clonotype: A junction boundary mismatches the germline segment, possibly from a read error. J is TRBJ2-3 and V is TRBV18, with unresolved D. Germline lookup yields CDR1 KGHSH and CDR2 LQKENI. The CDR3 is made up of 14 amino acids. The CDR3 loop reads CASSPADRTDMQYF. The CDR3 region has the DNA TGTGCCAGCTCACCGGCCGACCGCACAGATATGCAGTATTTT.

The CDR3, as DNA: TGTGCCAGCAGGGTGGGGCAGGGAGCCTACGAGCAGTACTTC. Translating gives CASRVGQGAYEQYF. The chain couples TRBV12-3 or TRBV12-4 to TRBJ2-7; D may correspond to TRBD1 or TRBD2 (5 bases each). The CDR3 runs 14 residues. V was clipped by 6 bases and J by 2 bases, with 14 bases between them.

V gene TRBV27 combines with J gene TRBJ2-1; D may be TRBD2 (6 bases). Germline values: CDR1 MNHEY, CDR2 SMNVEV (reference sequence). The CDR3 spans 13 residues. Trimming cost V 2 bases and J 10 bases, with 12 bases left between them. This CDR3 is CASSLRRAYEQFF. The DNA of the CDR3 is TGTGCCAGCAGTTTACGGAGGGCATACGAGCAGTTCTTC.

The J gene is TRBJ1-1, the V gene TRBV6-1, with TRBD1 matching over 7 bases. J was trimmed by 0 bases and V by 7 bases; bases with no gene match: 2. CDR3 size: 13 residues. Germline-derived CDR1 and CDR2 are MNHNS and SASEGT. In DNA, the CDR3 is TGTGCCAGCACGGACAGGCTGAACACTGAAGCTTTCTTT. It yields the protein CASTDRLNTEAFF.

As DNA, the CDR3 is TGTGCCAGCAGCCAAGAAGGGCCAGGGGGCTCTGAGCAGTTCTTC. Amino acid sequence: CASSQEGPGGSEQFF. The genes are TRBV3-1 and TRBJ2-1; 8 bases match TRBD1. The trim removed 0 bases at V and 9 bases at J, leaving 7 bases unmatched. Germline V CDR1 and CDR2: LGHDT, YNNKEL (reference sequence). The CDR3 has 15 amino acids.

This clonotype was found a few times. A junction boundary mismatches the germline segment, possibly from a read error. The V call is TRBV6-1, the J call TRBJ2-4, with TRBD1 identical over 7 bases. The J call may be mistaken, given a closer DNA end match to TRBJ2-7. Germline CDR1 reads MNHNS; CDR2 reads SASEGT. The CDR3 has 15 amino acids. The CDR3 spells CASGELTGEWYEQYF. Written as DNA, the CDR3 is TGTGCCAGCGGTGAGCTTACAGGGGAATGGTACGAGCAGTACTTC.

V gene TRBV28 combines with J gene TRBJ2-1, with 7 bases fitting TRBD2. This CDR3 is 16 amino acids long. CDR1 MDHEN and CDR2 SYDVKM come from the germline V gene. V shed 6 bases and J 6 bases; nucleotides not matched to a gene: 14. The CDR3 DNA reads TGTGCCAGCAGCGCTGCCCTCGGGACTATCTTCAATGAGCAGTTCTTC. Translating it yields CASSAALGTIFNEQFF.

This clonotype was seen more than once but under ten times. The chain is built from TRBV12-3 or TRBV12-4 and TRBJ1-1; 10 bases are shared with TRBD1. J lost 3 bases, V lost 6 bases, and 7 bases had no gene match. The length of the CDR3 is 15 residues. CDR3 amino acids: CASRRRGQGDTEAFF. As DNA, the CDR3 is TGTGCCAGCAGGCGCCGCGGACAGGGGGACACTGAAGCTTTCTTT.

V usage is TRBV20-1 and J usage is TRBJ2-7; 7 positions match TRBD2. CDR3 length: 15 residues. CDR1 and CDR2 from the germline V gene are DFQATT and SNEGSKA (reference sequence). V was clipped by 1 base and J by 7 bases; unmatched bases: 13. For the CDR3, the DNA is TGCAGTGCTAGAGGAGGGAGGGCCGTCCACAATGAGCAGTACTTC. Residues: CSARGGRAVHNEQYF.

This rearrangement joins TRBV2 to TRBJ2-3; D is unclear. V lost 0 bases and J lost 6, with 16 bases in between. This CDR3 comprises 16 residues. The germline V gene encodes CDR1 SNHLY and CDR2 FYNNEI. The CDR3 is CASSEALLEIDDTQYF. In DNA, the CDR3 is TGTGCCAGCAGTGAAGCGCTCCTGGAAATCGATGATACGCAGTATTTT.

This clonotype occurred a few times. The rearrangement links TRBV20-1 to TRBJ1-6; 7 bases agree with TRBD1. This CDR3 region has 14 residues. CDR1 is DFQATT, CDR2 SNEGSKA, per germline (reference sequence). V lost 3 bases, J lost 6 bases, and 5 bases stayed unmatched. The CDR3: CSARPGTANSPLHF. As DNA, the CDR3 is TGCAGTGCTAGGCCGGGGACAGCTAATTCACCCCTCCACTTT.

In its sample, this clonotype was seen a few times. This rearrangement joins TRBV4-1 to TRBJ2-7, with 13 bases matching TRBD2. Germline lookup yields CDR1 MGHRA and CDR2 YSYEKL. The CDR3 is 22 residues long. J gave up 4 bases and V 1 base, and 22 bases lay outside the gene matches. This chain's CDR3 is CASSQGFGAQSLSGLAGYEQYF. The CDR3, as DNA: TGCGCCAGCAGCCAAGGCTTCGGGGCTCAAAGCCTATCGGGACTAGCGGGATACGAGCAGTACTTC.

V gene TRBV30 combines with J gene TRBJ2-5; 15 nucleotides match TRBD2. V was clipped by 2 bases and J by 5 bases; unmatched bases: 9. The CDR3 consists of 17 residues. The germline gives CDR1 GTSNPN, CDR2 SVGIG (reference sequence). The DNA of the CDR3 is TGTGCCTGGAGTATCCGGGGACTAGCGGGAGGTTCGGAGACCCAGTACTTC. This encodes CAWSIRGLAGGSETQYF.

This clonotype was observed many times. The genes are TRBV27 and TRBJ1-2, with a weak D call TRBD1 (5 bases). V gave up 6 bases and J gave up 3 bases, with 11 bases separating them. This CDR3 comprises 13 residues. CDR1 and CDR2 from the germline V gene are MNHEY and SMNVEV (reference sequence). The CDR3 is CASRRDSYYGYTF. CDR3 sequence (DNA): TGTGCCAGCAGACGAGACAGTTACTATGGCTACACCTTC.

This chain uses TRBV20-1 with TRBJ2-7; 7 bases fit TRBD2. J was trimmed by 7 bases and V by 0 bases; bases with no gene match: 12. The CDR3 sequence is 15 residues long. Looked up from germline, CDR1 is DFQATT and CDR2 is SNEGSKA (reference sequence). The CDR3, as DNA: TGCAGTGCTAGAGATTTTTGGACTAGTGACAATGAGCAGTACTTC. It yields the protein CSARDFWTSDNEQYF.